Following are 21 T cell receptor beta chains from one sample sequenced in a study of CD8 T cells in ankylosing spondylitis. General study points: There was a TCR beta motif, made of several highly homologous variants, that appeared characteristic of ankylosing spondylitis blood.

For these TCRs, the target antigens are not known. MiXCR was run by TCRdb on the 5' RACE reads, yielding one entry per CDR3 protein. The sample has about 220,000 distinct CDR3 sequences, around 18% seen once. Sequences were obtained from blood, either unsorted or a sorted T cell fraction (not recorded which). These receptors all stem from a male donor with ankylosing spondylitis.

This clonotype was found a few times. The chain carries TRBV12-3 or TRBV12-4 and TRBJ2-7, with D hard to call. V lost 5 bases, J lost 0 bases, and 8 bases lay in between. The CDR3 length is 13 residues. The CDR3: CASSHANSYEQYF. The CDR3 nucleotides read TGTGCCAGCAGTCACGCGAACTCCTACGAGCAGTACTTC.

In its sample, this clonotype was seen a few times. The chain uses TRBV19 and TRBJ2-7; 10 bases agree with TRBD2. With 1 base clipped from V and 3 bases from J, the junction kept 3 bases outside the gene matches. The CDR3 sequence is 15 residues long. CDR1 is LNHDA, CDR2 SQIVND, per germline (reference sequence). CDR3 protein: CASSIGLAGDYEQYF. CDR3 in DNA: TGTGCCAGTAGTATAGGTCTAGCGGGGGACTACGAGCAGTACTTC.

This clonotype was observed a handful of times. The CDR3 DNA reads TGTGCCAGCAGAATTGGGTATGAAGCTTTCTTT. This gives the protein CASRIGYEAFF. The chain employs TRBV27 and TRBJ1-1; no definite D call. CDR1 MNHEY and CDR2 SMNVEV come from the germline V gene (reference sequence). This CDR3 comprises 11 residues. V lost 6 bases and J lost 7, with 9 bases in between.

The count of this clonotype is one. J is TRBJ2-7 and V is TRBV11-1; tentative D call: TRBD2 (5 bases). Between the trimmed V and J ends, which lost 0 bases and 0 bases, there was a span of 12 bases. The germline gives CDR1 SGHAT, CDR2 FQDESV (reference sequence). The length of the CDR3 is 16 residues. Written as DNA, the CDR3 is TGTGCCAGCAGCTTAGCTGAGGGCCTACCCTCCTACGAGCAGTACTTC. It specifies CASSLAEGLPSYEQYF.

This clonotype was seen a handful of times. The chain carries TRBV25-1 and TRBJ1-4; 7 bases match TRBD1. V lost 3 bases, J lost 8 bases, and 9 bases stayed unmatched. This CDR3 has 15 amino acids. CDR1 is MGHDK, CDR2 SYGVNS, per germline. CDR3 bases: TGTGCCAGCAGTGACCTACAGGGGCCCGGGGAAAAACTGTTTTTT. Translated, it gives CASSDLQGPGEKLFF.

The rearrangement joins TRBV6-5 to TRBJ2-2; D perhaps matches TRBD2 (6 bases). CDR1 and CDR2 from the germline V gene are MNHEY and SVGAGI. There are 14 residues in the CDR3. Trimming stripped 0 bases from V and 6 bases from J, with 8 bases between. CDR3 coding DNA: TGTGCCAGCAGTTACTCGTGGGAGGCCGGGGAGCTGTTTTTT. Its translation: CASSYSWEAGELFF.

The rearrangement links TRBV19 to TRBJ1-5; D remains ambiguous. This CDR3 spans 13 amino acids. Germline CDR1 and CDR2: LNHDA and SQIVND (reference sequence). The V and J ends lost 5 bases and 0 bases respectively, with 5 bases between them. The CDR3 is CASSLDSNQPQHF. In DNA, the CDR3 is TGTGCCAGTAGTCTCGATAGCAATCAGCCCCAGCATTTT.

This clonotype showed up just a few times. The chain links TRBV2 to TRBJ2-1; D gene unclear. CDR1 and CDR2 (germline): SNHLY, FYNNEI. Between the trimmed V and J ends, which lost 2 bases and 5 bases, there was a span of 13 bases. The CDR3 covers 15 residues. The CDR3 spells CASSEWAAPNNEQFF. DNA for the CDR3: TGTGCCAGCAGTGAATGGGCCGCCCCGAACAATGAGCAGTTCTTC.

Notes on this clonotype: A single base separates this from a much larger clone, so it may be a read error. This is likely a read error, given that the CDR3 carries no conserved phenylalanine or tryptophan at its end. The chain employs TRBV5-1 and TRBJ2-1; D remains unclear. The V and J ends lost 4 bases and 6 bases respectively, with 11 bases between them. From germline, CDR1 is SGHRS and CDR2 YFSETQ. The CDR3 has 13 residues. The CDR3 loop reads CASSIGPPNEQFL. CDR3 coding DNA: TGCGCCAGCAGCATAGGACCCCCCAATGAGCAGTTCTTG.

The chain recombines TRBV5-6 with TRBJ1-1; 9 bases are shared with TRBD1. The ends lost 2 bases at V and 6 bases at J; junction bases unmatched: 8. Germline V gives CDR1 SGHDT, CDR2 YYEEEE. The CDR3 is made up of 15 amino acids. For the CDR3, the DNA is TGTGCCAGCAGCTTTGGGACAGGGTCCGGGGCTGAAGCTTTCTTT. Translated, it gives CASSFGTGSGAEAFF.

This clonotype showed up many times. The chain uses TRBV29-1 and TRBJ1-2; no clear D gene. The V gene's germline CDR1 is SQVTM and CDR2 ANQGSEA. CDR3 length: 13 residues. V gave up 4 bases and J gave up 4 bases, with 13 bases separating them. As DNA, the CDR3 is TGCAGCGTTGTGACGGCCGAGCGCTATGGCTACACCTTC. It codes for CSVVTAERYGYTF.

The table lists this clonotype with a few counts. The rearrangement links TRBV7-9 to TRBJ1-1; 10 bases are shared with TRBD1. CDR1 is SEHNR and CDR2 is FQNEAQ in the germline V gene (reference sequence). The CDR3 has 12 residues. V lost 3 bases to trimming and J lost 11 bases; unmatched junction nucleotides: 3. The CDR3 DNA reads as TGTGCCAGCAGCTTTGCGGACAGGGGGGCTTTCTTT. It codes for CASSFADRGAFF.

In its sample, this clonotype was seen a few times. The V gene is TRBV20-1, the J gene TRBJ2-1; possible D gene TRBD2, 6 bases. CDR3 length: 13 residues. V was trimmed by 1 base and J by 6 bases, leaving 10 bases between them. CDR1 and CDR2 from the germline V gene are DFQATT and SNEGSKA (reference sequence). The CDR3 sequence: CSARGTSSNEQFF. CDR3 bases: TGCAGTGCTAGAGGTACTAGCAGCAATGAGCAGTTCTTC.

This clonotype was detected ten times or more. The chain employs TRBV9 and TRBJ2-2, with D tentatively TRBD1 (5 bases). CDR3 length: 15 amino acids. CDR1 SGDLS and CDR2 YYNGEE come from the germline V gene. The germline V and J ends were trimmed by 0 bases and 0 bases, with 6 bases remaining between them. The CDR3: CASSVVGANTGELFF. CDR3 coding DNA: TGTGCCAGCAGCGTAGTAGGGGCGAACACCGGGGAGCTGTTTTTT.

This rearrangement joins TRBV7-9 to TRBJ2-7, with 8 nucleotides matching TRBD1. This CDR3 comprises 16 residues. Germline V gene data show CDR1 as SEHNR and CDR2 as FQNEAQ (reference sequence). V shed 2 bases and J 3 bases; nucleotides not matched to a gene: 9. This chain's CDR3 is CASSLIPGQGGYEQYF. The CDR3 DNA is TGTGCCAGCAGCTTAATACCCGGACAGGGAGGCTACGAGCAGTACTTC.

This chain links TRBV6-1 with TRBJ1-1; unclear D gene. The CDR3 runs to 14 residues. Germline values: CDR1 MNHNS, CDR2 SASEGT. V was shortened by 8 bases and J by 3 bases, with 16 bases between the two germline ends. CDR3: CASQSFTADTEAFF. The CDR3, as DNA: TGTGCCAGCCAATCCTTCACGGCGGACACTGAAGCTTTCTTT.

This clonotype showed up just a few times. V gene TRBV20-1 combines with J gene TRBJ2-3, with 7 bases that match TRBD2. V was pared by 1 base and J by 2 bases, with 18 bases of the junction left unmatched. This CDR3 contains 19 residues. Germline CDR1 is DFQATT and CDR2 is SNEGSKA (reference sequence). CDR3 bases: TGCAGTGCTAGAGTTGGCCTCTTAAACTCTAGCGGTTACACAGATACGCAGTATTTT. Encoded protein: CSARVGLLNSSGYTDTQYF.

Notes on this clonotype: This clone may be a read error of a much larger clone one base away. The CDR3 does not close with the conserved phenylalanine or tryptophan, likely indicating a read error. The V call is TRBV29-1, the J call TRBJ1-2; TRBD1 matches 8 bases. The CDR3 length is 13 residues. Germline V lookup: CDR1 SQVTM, CDR2 ANQGSEA. Losses at the gene ends were 3 bases for V and 6 bases for J; bases not matched to a gene: 6. The CDR3 DNA follows: TGCAGCGTTGATGGGACAGGTCTGAATGGCTACACCTAC. It is translated as CSVDGTGLNGYTY.

This sequence joins TRBV27 and TRBJ2-2, with a weak D call TRBD2 (6 bases). The V end was cut by 1 base, the J end by 5 bases, with 14 bases between. This CDR3 has 16 residues. CDR1 is MNHEY, CDR2 SMNVEV, per germline (reference sequence). CDR3 sequence reads: CASSLLPGVRTGELFF. The CDR3 nucleotides read TGTGCCAGCAGTTTATTACCGGGAGTAAGGACCGGGGAGCTGTTTTTT.

The chain recombines TRBV19 with TRBJ1-2; D remains ambiguous. This CDR3 comprises 11 residues. V gave up 11 bases and J gave up 2 bases, with 9 bases separating them. Germline CDR1 and CDR2: LNHDA and SQIVND (reference sequence). In DNA form, the CDR3 reads TGTGCCTTGCGAGGGAACTATGGCTACACCTTC. This gives the protein CALRGNYGYTF. The variable domain in full, completed from reference TRBV19 and TRBJ1-2, reads DGGITQSPKYLFRKEGQNVTLSCEQNLNHDAMYWYRQDPGQGLRLIYYSQIVNDFQKGDIAEGYSVSREKKESFPLTVTSAQKNPTAFYLCALRGNYGYTFGSGTRLTVV.

In its sample, this clonotype was seen a few times. The gene calls are TRBV7-3 and TRBJ2-6; D unclear. The CDR3 has 16 amino acids. V was shortened by 3 bases and J by 0 bases, with 9 bases between the two germline ends. Germline assignment: CDR1 SGHTA and CDR2 FQGTGA. CDR3 coding DNA: TGTGCCAGCAGCTTGGACGATTTCTCTGGGGCCAACGTCCTGACTTTC. Amino acids: CASSLDDFSGANVLTF.